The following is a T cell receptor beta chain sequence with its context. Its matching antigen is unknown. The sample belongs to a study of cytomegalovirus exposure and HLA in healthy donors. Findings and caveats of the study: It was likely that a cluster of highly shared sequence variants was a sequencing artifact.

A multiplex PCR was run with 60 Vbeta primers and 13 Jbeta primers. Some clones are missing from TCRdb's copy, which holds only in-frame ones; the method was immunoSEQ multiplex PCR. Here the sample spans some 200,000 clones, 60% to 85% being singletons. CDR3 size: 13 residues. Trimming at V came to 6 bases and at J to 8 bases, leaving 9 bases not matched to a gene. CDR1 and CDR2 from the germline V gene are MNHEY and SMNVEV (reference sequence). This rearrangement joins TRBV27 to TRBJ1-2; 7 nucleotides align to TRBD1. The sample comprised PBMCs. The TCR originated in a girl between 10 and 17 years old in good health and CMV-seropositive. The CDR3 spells CASRETGAGGYTF. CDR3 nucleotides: TGTGCCAGCAGGGAAACAGGGGCGGGGGGCTACACCTTC.